Sequencing of this TCR beta chain was carried out in a study of sequential checkpoint blockade in melanoma. Germline-derived CDR1 and CDR2 are SGHNT and YENEEA. The CDR3 runs to 14 residues. V was shortened by 3 bases and J by 4 bases, with 10 bases between the two germline ends. Treatment meaning: randomized to nivolumab then ipilimumab (arm A) or the reverse (arm B). This clone came up a few times. Sequencing was performed with immunoSEQ multiplex PCR; in TCRdb, only in-frame clones are kept and a portion is missing. Among 4,000 to 5,000 clones listed, approximately 23% were seen once. The source was tumor tissue (inferred from file names), collected from a patient given nivolumab and ipilimumab in sequence. This receptor was obtained from a human donor with melanoma. The rearrangement links TRBV11-3 to TRBJ1-5, with a weak D call TRBD1 (5 bases). The chain's CDR3 is CASSFGGVNQPQHF. The DNA of the CDR3 is TGTGCCAGCAGCTTTGGAGGGGTGAATCAGCCCCAGCATTTT. The full variable domain, its missing parts supplied by reference TRBV11-3 and TRBJ1-5, is EAGVVQSPRYKIIEKKQPVAFWCNPISGHNTLYWYLQNLGQGPELLIRYENEEAVDDSQLPKDRFSAERLKGVDSTLKIQPAELGDSAVYLCASSFGGVNQPQHFGDGTRLSIL.